This T cell receptor (beta chain) was profiled in a study of post-analysis software for immune sequencing data. Study context: Disease courses included relapsing-remitting, secondary progressive and progressive-relapsing multiple sclerosis.

The CDR3 loop spans 16 amino acids. Trimming removed 4 bases at V and 0 bases at J, with 15 bases between. In germline, CDR1 is MDHEN, CDR2 SYDVKM. Whole-study findings and limits: TRBV5-6, TRBV5-1 and TRBV20-1 belonged to a set of about five TRBV segments that were more frequent in patients than controls. Multiple sclerosis patients showed significantly lower normalized Chao1 diversity than controls did.

Every TCR beta cDNA library bore unique molecular identifiers. TCRdb reprocessed the PCR reads with MiXCR, giving one entry per CDR3 protein. The sample has 350,000 to 450,000 distinct CDR3 sequences, roughly 38% seen once. A remark on this clonotype: Its antigen is currently unknown.

Sequenced input: blood. The receptor was isolated from a girl between 10 and 17 years old with multiple sclerosis. V usage is TRBV28 and J usage is TRBJ1-2; D unresolved. The CDR3: CASSSPGMSANYGYTF. In DNA, the CDR3 is TGTGCCAGCAGTTCCCCCGGGATGTCGGCTAACTATGGCTACACCTTC.